A selection of T cell receptor beta chains follows, all from one sample in a study of cytomegalovirus exposure and HLA in healthy donors. Generated by immunoSEQ multiplex PCR, the TCRdb table keeps only in-frame clones and is missing some. Among about 78,000 clones listed, around 96% were seen once. Sequencing was done on a sample of PBMCs. Receptors were obtained from a man aged 18-30 years in good health and CMV-seropositive. Both conserved end residues are part of each CDR3. The D gene is left open where the match is weak. The size field is filled for only some rows; it gives once, few, many or a size class.

TRBV6-5,TRBJ2-3,NA,TRBD1,CASSYLDRAADTQYF,TGTGCCAGCAGTTACCTGGACAGGGCGGCAGATACGCAGTATTTT
TRBV30,TRBJ1-3,NA,NA,CAWGGLSGNTIYF,TGTGCCTGGGGCGGGCTATCTGGAAACACCATATATTTT
TRBV29-1,TRBJ2-7,NA,TRBD2,CSVRTSGSYEQYF,TGCAGCGTTAGAACTAGCGGGAGCTACGAGCAGTACTTC
TRBV28,TRBJ1-5,NA,NA,CASRLQGDQPQHF,TGTGCCAGCAGGTTACAGGGCGATCAGCCCCAGCATTTT
TRBV9,TRBJ2-3,NA,NA,CASSSNQDTPSTDTQYF,TGTGCCAGCAGCTCCAATCAGGACACACCAAGCACAGATACGCAGTATTTT
TRBV30,TRBJ1-5,NA,TRBD1,CAWSVPTGKGNQPQHF,TGTGCCTGGAGTGTACCGACAGGGAAGGGGAATCAGCCCCAGCATTTT
TRBV19,TRBJ2-1,NA,TRBD2,CASTPGTSGVSSYNEQFF,TGTGCCAGCACCCCGGGGACTAGCGGAGTGAGCTCCTACAATGAGCAGTTCTTC
TRBV7-6,TRBJ2-2,NA,NA,CASSLAGSPTGELFF,TGTGCCAGCAGCTTAGCCGGGAGTCCCACCGGGGAGCTGTTTTTT
TRBV9,TRBJ1-1,NA,NA,CASSVELNTEAFF,TGTGCCAGCAGCGTTGAGCTAAACACTGAAGCTTTCTTT
TRBV10-3,TRBJ2-3,NA,TRBD2,CAISFSGRVGDTQYF,TGTGCCATCAGTTTTAGCGGGAGGGTTGGAGATACGCAGTATTTT
TRBV7-8,TRBJ2-7,NA,NA,CASSGRVYEQYF,TGTGCCAGCAGCGGCAGGGTCTACGAGCAGTACTTC
TRBV7-6,TRBJ1-1,NA,TRBD1,CASSPGTGMGYTEAFF,TGTGCCAGCAGCCCCGGGACAGGGATGGGGTACACTGAAGCTTTCTTT
TRBV19,TRBJ1-2,once,NA,CASSSGEGYGYTF,TGTGCCAGTAGCTCAGGGGAGGGCTATGGCTACACCTTC
TRBV5-6,TRBJ2-7,NA,NA,CASSFLPFGSAYEQYF,TGTGCCAGCAGCTTTCTCCCTTTCGGTTCCGCCTACGAGCAGTACTTC
TRBV6-5,TRBJ2-5,NA,TRBD2,CASTPAGPQETQYF,TGTGCCAGCACCCCAGCGGGGCCCCAAGAGACCCAGTACTTC
TRBV18,TRBJ1-5,NA,TRBD1,CASSPIGDRNQPQHF,TGTGCCAGCTCACCAATAGGGGACAGAAATCAGCCCCAGCATTTT
TRBV19,TRBJ1-5,NA,NA,CASNLQGNNQPQHF,TGTGCCAGTAATCTTCAGGGGAACAATCAGCCCCAGCATTTT
TRBV5-1,TRBJ2-7,NA,TRBD1,CASSFGTGGEQYF,TGCGCCAGCAGCTTCGGGACAGGGGGTGAGCAGTACTTC
TRBV29-1,TRBJ2-1,NA,NA,CSVEKSSYNEQFF,TGCAGCGTTGAGAAGAGCTCCTACAATGAGCAGTTCTTC
TRBV14,TRBJ1-2,NA,TRBD1,CASSQGQGYGYTF,TGTGCCAGCAGCCAAGGACAGGGCTATGGCTACACCTTC
TRBV11-2,TRBJ2-3,NA,TRBD1,CASSFGTELARQYF,TGTGCCAGCAGCTTTGGGACAGAGCTCGCCCGGCAGTATTTT
TRBV5-1,TRBJ1-1,NA,NA,CASSFSGSNTEAFF,TGCGCCAGCAGCTTTTCCGGTTCCAACACTGAAGCTTTCTTT
TRBV6-1,TRBJ2-3,NA,NA,CASKVNQGGPDTQYF,TGTGCCAGCAAGGTTAACCAGGGGGGTCCAGATACGCAGTATTTT
TRBV30,TRBJ1-1,NA,NA,CAFGGSGRRAFF,TGTGCCTTTGGGGGGTCAGGACGGAGGGCTTTCTTT
TRBV27,TRBJ2-3,NA,NA,CASRLRGYTDTQYF,TGTGCCAGCAGGCTTCGGGGGTACACAGATACGCAGTATTTT
TRBV19,TRBJ1-1,NA,TRBD1,CASSIRTGANTEAFF,TGTGCCAGTAGTATAAGAACAGGGGCGAACACTGAAGCTTTCTTT
TRBV29-1,TRBJ2-3,NA,TRBD2,CSVPSGITDTQYF,TGCAGCGTTCCTAGCGGGATCACAGATACGCAGTATTTT
TRBV6-6,TRBJ2-7,NA,TRBD1,CASSSIRGTEPYEQYF,TGTGCCAGCAGTTCAATTAGAGGGACAGAGCCCTACGAGCAGTACTTC
TRBV5-1,TRBJ1-5,NA,NA,CASSLEGAGINQPQHF,TGCGCCAGCAGCTTGGAAGGGGCGGGGATCAATCAGCCCCAGCATTTT